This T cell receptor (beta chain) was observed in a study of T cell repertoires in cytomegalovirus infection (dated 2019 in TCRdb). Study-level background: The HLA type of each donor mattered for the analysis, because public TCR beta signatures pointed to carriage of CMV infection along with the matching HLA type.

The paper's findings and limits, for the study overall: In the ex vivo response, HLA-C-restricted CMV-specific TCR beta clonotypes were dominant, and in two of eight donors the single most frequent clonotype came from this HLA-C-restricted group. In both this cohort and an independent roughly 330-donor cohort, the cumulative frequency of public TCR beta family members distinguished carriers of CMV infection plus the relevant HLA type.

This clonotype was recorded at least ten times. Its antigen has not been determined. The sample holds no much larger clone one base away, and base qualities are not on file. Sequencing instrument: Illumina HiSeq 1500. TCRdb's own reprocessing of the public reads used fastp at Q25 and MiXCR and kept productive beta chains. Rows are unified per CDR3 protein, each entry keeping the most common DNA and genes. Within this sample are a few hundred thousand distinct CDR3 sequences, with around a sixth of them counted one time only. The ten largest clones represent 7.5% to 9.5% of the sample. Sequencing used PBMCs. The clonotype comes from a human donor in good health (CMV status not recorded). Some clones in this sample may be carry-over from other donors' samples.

The DNA sequence follows: TGTGCCAGCAGCTTAATACTAGCGGGTAGGGATGAGCAGTTCTTC. Its protein reads: CASSLILAGRDEQFF. Recombination linked TRBV11-2 to TRBJ2-1; 9 of the junction bases match TRBD2. The germline V and J ends show losses of 2 bases and 8 bases respectively, and no gene match explains 7 bases of the junction. The CDR3 measures 15 amino acids from cysteine to phenylalanine. The sequence is cut down to CDR3 DNA, 45 bases in frame from base 1. Based on the germline V gene, the CDR1 and CDR2 sequences are SGHAT and FQNNGV.